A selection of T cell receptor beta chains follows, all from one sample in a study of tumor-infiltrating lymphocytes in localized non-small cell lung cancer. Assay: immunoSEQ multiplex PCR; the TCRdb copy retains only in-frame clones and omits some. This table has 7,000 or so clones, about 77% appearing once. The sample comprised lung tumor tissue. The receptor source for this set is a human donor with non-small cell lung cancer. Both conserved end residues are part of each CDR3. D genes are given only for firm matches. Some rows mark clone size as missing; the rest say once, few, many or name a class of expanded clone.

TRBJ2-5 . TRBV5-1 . CASSSDPGLGETQYF TGCGCCAGCAGCTCCGATCCGGGACTCGGAGAGACCCAGTACTTC
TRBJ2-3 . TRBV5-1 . CASSLIDTQYF TGCGCCAGCAGCTTAATAGATACGCAGTATTTT
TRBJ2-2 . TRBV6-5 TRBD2 CASSIAGVRTGELFF TGTGCCAGCAGTATAGCGGGAGTTCGGACCGGGGAGCTGTTTTTT
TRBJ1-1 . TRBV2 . CASNTGLNTEAFF TGTGCCAGCAATACAGGGTTGAACACTGAAGCTTTCTTT
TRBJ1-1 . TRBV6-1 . CASSGSRVWTEAFF TGTGCCAGCAGTGGCTCCAGGGTGTGGACTGAAGCTTTCTTT
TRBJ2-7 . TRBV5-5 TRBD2 CASSLWGGQTYEQYF TGTGCCAGCAGCTTGTGGGGAGGGCAGACCTACGAGCAGTACTTC
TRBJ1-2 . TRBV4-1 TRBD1 CASSQKTGDYGYTF TGCGCCAGCAGCCAAAAGACAGGGGACTATGGCTACACCTTC
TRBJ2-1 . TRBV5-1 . CASSLGGEYNEQFF TGCGCCAGCAGCTTGGGCGGGGAATACAATGAGCAGTTCTTC
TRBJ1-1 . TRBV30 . CAWKPRSWRLNTEAFF TGTGCCTGGAAGCCGCGGAGCTGGAGGTTGAACACTGAAGCTTTCTTT
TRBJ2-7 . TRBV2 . CASGGAYEQYF TGTGCCAGCGGGGGTGCCTACGAGCAGTACTTC
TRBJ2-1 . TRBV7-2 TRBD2 CASSPLAGVLHEQFF TGTGCCAGCAGCCCCTTAGCGGGAGTACTGCATGAGCAGTTCTTC
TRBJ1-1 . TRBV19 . CASFGQLNTEAFF TGTGCCAGCTTCGGACAGTTGAACACTGAAGCTTTCTTT
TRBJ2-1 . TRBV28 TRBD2 CASSFIAGGYNEQFF TGTGCCAGCAGTTTTATTGCGGGGGGCTACAATGAGCAGTTCTTC
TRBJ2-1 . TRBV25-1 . CASRGWVNEQFF TGTGCCAGCAGAGGTTGGGTAAATGAGCAGTTCTTC
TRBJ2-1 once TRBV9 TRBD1 CASSVGGTGGNEQFF TGTGCCAGCAGCGTAGGAGGGACAGGGGGCAATGAGCAGTTCTTC
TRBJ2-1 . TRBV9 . CASSVGGDWGEQFF TGTGCCAGCAGCGTAGGCGGTGACTGGGGTGAGCAGTTCTTC
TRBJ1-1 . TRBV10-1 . CASSEHEGRMNTEAFF TGCGCCAGCAGTGAGCATGAGGGCCGGATGAACACTGAAGCTTTCTTT
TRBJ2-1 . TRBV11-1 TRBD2 CASSWPGLAGEVGEQFF TGTGCCAGCAGCTGGCCGGGACTAGCGGGAGAAGTGGGTGAGCAGTTCTTC
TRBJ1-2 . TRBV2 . CASRDRGATTYGYTF TGTGCCAGCAGGGATCGAGGGGCGACGACCTATGGCTACACCTTC
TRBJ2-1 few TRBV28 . CASSSSRDEQFF TGTGCCAGCAGTTCTAGCAGGGATGAGCAGTTCTTC
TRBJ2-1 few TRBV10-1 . CASSEGPYNEQFF TGCGCCAGCAGTGAGGGGCCCTACAATGAGCAGTTCTTC
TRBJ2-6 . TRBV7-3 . CASSFFSDSGANVLTF TGTGCCAGCAGCTTTTTTAGCGACTCTGGGGCCAACGTCCTGACTTTC
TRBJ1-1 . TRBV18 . CASSPTGGGGTEAFF TGTGCCAGCTCACCAACGGGGGGCGGGGGCACTGAAGCTTTCTTT
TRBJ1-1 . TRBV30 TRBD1 CAWSSGQGAVTEAFF TGTGCCTGGAGTTCGGGACAGGGGGCAGTCACTGAAGCTTTCTTT
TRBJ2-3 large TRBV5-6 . CASSLGPGEMAQYF TGTGCCAGCAGCTTGGGCCCGGGGGAGATGGCGCAGTATTTT
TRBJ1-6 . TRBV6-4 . CASSLTDGSPLHF TGTGCCAGCAGCCTCACGGATGGTTCACCCCTCCACTTT
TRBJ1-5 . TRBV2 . CATSGGFQPQHF TGTGCCACCTCGGGAGGTTTTCAGCCCCAGCATTTT
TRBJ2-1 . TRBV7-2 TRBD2 CASSMGLASYNEQFF TGTGCCAGCAGCATGGGACTAGCCTCCTACAATGAGCAGTTCTTC
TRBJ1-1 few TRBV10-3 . CAIRGGTGLNTEAFF TGTGCCATCAGGGGGGGAACAGGGCTCAACACTGAAGCTTTCTTT
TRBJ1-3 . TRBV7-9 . CASSLTRGDRNTIYF TGTGCCAGCAGCCTCACCCGGGGGGATAGAAACACCATATATTTT
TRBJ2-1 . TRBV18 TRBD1 CASSPQNRGPYNEQFF TGTGCCAGCTCACCGCAAAACAGGGGGCCCTACAATGAGCAGTTCTTC
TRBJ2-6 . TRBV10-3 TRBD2 CAIKGAAGGPGANVLTF TGTGCCATCAAAGGAGCAGCGGGAGGGCCCGGGGCCAACGTCCTGACTTTC
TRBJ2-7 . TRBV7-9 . CASSLTQGFLNEQYF TGTGCCAGCAGCCTTACCCAGGGCTTTCTAAACGAGCAGTACTTC
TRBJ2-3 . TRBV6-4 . CASSLNRETDTQYF TGTGCCAGCAGTTTAAATCGGGAGACAGATACGCAGTATTTT
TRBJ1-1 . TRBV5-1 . CASKIQGYTEAFF TGCGCCAGCAAAATTCAGGGGTACACTGAAGCTTTCTTT
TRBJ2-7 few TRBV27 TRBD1 CASSFRPPGQVGYEQYF TGTGCCAGCAGTTTTAGACCTCCGGGACAGGTCGGATACGAGCAGTACTTC
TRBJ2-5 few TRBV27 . CASSPSGTWGETQYF TGTGCCAGCAGTCCTTCCGGGACGTGGGGGGAGACCCAGTACTTC
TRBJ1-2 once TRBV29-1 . CSVQASSYTF TGCAGCGTTCAGGCCTCGAGCTACACCTTC
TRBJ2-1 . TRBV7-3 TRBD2 CASSPRTSGRWSYNEQFF TGTGCCAGCAGCCCCCGGACTAGCGGGAGGTGGTCCTACAATGAGCAGTTCTTC
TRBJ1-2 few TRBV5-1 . CASSLAGHGYTF TGCGCCAGCAGCTTGGCCGGCCATGGCTACACCTTC
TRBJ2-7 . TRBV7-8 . CASSLADKYEQYF TGTGCCAGCAGCTTAGCAGACAAATACGAGCAGTACTTC
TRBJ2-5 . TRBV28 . CASSLLQDHDQYF TGTGCCAGCAGTTTACTACAAGACCATGACCAGTACTTC
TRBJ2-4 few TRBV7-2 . CASSFLVVGKNIQYF TGTGCCAGCAGCTTTTTGGTAGTTGGCAAAAACATTCAGTACTTC
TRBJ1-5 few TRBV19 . CASRRGGHQPQHF TGTGCCAGTAGGAGGGGGGGGCATCAGCCCCAGCATTTT
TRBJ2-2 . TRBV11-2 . CASSLYETGELFF TGTGCCAGCAGCTTATACGAAACCGGGGAGCTGTTTTTT
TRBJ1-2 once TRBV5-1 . CASSLSQAKLPVGYTF TGCGCCAGCAGCTTGTCCCAGGCGAAACTCCCGGTTGGCTACACCTTC
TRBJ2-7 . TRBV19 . CASSIGFGEQYF TGTGCCAGTAGTATTGGTTTTGGGGAGCAGTACTTC
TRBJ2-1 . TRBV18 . CASSPITENEQFF TGTGCCAGCTCACCAATAACTGAAAATGAGCAGTTCTTC
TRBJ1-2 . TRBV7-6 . CASSSPGGGNYGYTF TGTGCCAGCAGCTCCCCGGGAGGGGGAAACTATGGCTACACCTTC
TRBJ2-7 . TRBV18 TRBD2 CASSPHERTSSSYEQYF TGTGCCAGCTCACCACACGAAAGGACTAGCAGCTCCTACGAGCAGTACTTC
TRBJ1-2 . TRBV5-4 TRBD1 CASSLVRGLGYGYTF TGTGCCAGCAGCTTGGTTAGGGGGCTTGGCTATGGCTACACCTTC
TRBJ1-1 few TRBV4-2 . CASSQIETAPLF TGTGCCAGCAGCCAAATCGAAACCGCTCCATTATTT
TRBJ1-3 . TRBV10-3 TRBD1 CAISESGQGIGSGNTIYF TGTGCCATCAGTGAGTCGGGACAGGGAATCGGGAGTGGAAACACCATATATTTT
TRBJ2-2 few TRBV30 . CAWSVGLSNTGELFF TGTGCCTGGAGTGTGGGACTGTCGAACACCGGGGAGCTGTTTTTT